Described below is a single T cell receptor beta chain sequence and its context. The sample contains more than one DNA sequence encoding this CDR3. This record comes from a study of blood T cell repertoires in COVID-19. The ends were cut back, 1 base at V and 1 base at J, with 8 bases in the middle. Per germline, CDR1 SGHVS and CDR2 FNYEAQ. The CDR3 contains 15 residues. Source study methods: Estimation of nucleated cell counts relied on the amplification of reference gene primers. The assay was immunoSEQ multiplex PCR, and TCRdb's table has in-frame clones only and misses some. V and J calls and clone size come straight from that table; D and trimming were deduced from the DNA. The table has fewer than 350,000 clones, roughly 93% seen once.

This chain connects TRBV7-6 to TRBJ1-5, with D maybe TRBD1 (6 bases). Sequencing was carried out using PBMCs or T cells enriched from blood (not recorded which). This receptor was taken from a woman in her forties with acute COVID-19. CDR3 in DNA: TGTGCCAGCAGCTTAGAACAGGGAAGCAATCAGCCCCAGCATTTT. Its translation is CASSLEQGSNQPQHF.